These 32 T cell receptor beta chains share one sample of origin, sequenced in a study of blood T cell repertoires in COVID-19. Method: immunoSEQ multiplex PCR; TCRdb's copy keeps in-frame clones and lacks some. The sample records around 250,000 clones, approximately 83% being singletons. Sequencing used peripheral blood. These receptors came from a man aged 25 to 40 who had recovered from COVID-19.

This clone came up a few times. This chain connects TRBV29-1 to TRBJ2-2; D gene unclear. Germline-derived CDR1 and CDR2 are SQVTM and ANQGSEA. Between the trimmed V and J ends, which lost 7 bases and 5 bases, there was a span of 11 bases. CDR3 length: 12 amino acids. The CDR3 reads CSAAGQTGELFF. CDR3 nucleotides: TGCAGCGCCGCTGGCCAGACCGGGGAGCTGTTTTTT.

This clone was counted a few times. The V and J genes are TRBV20-1 and TRBJ2-1, with 9 bases fitting TRBD2. Per the germline V gene, CDR1 is DFQATT and CDR2 is SNEGSKA (reference sequence). With 3 bases clipped from V and 3 bases from J, the junction kept 3 bases outside the gene matches. The CDR3 length is 14 residues. The CDR3 region is CSASTTSGYNEQFF. The CDR3, as DNA: TGCAGTGCTAGTACGACTAGCGGCTACAATGAGCAGTTCTTC.

The J gene is TRBJ2-1, the V gene TRBV11-3; the match to TRBD2 covers 9 bases. V lost 1 base, J lost 9 bases, and 7 bases stayed unmatched. CDR1 is SGHNT and CDR2 is YENEEA in the germline V gene. The CDR3 extends over 15 amino acids. The CDR3 nucleotides are TGTGCCAGCAGCTTAGTAGGCGGGGGGGCGAGTGAGCAGTTCTTC. Translated: CASSLVGGGASEQFF.

DNA for the CDR3: TGTGCCAGCAGTTTATTCCCTCTAGCGGGGGGTGAGCAGTACTTC. Translation: CASSLFPLAGGEQYF. The genes are TRBV27 and TRBJ2-7, with TRBD2 matching over 11 bases. The CDR3 consists of 15 residues. With V trimmed by 1 base and J by 7 bases, 6 bases remained unmatched. Looked up from germline, CDR1 is MNHEY and CDR2 is SMNVEV (reference sequence).

The CDR3 protein is CASKTGGPLNTGELFF. In nucleotides, the CDR3 is TGTGCCAGTAAAACAGGGGGCCCCCTTAACACCGGGGAGCTGTTTTTT. J is TRBJ2-2 and V is TRBV19; 9 positions match TRBD1. The CDR3 spans 16 residues. CDR1 LNHDA and CDR2 SQIVND come from the germline V gene (reference sequence). The trim removed 7 bases at V and 2 bases at J, leaving 8 bases unmatched.

The gene calls are TRBV13 and TRBJ2-7; D possibly corresponds to TRBD1 (6 bases). This CDR3 has 13 amino acids. The germline gives CDR1 PRHDT, CDR2 FYEKMQ (reference sequence). The ends were cut back, 5 bases at V and 3 bases at J, with 11 bases in the middle. This chain's CDR3 is CASSRRDNYEQYV. CDR3 DNA: TGTGCCAGCAGCCGCCGGGACAACTACGAGCAGTACGTC.

CDR3 coding DNA: TGTGCCAGTAGTATAGTGACCTCGGAGGTGCCGAACAATGAGCAGTTCTTC. It yields the protein CASSIVTSEVPNNEQFF. V is TRBV19 and J is TRBJ2-1; D is perhaps TRBD2 (5 bases). V was trimmed by 1 base and J by 5 bases, leaving 18 bases between them. Germline V gene sequence: CDR1 LNHDA, CDR2 SQIVND (reference sequence). There are 17 residues in the CDR3.

The CDR3 region is CASSLGRVTNEKLFF. CDR3 sequence (DNA): TGTGCCAGCAGCTTAGGCAGGGTTACTAATGAAAAACTGTTTTTT. J is TRBJ1-4 and V is TRBV7-2; D might be TRBD1 (5 bases). CDR1 is SGHTA, CDR2 FQGNSA, per germline. This CDR3 has 15 residues. V was clipped by 1 base and J by 2 bases, with 8 bases between them.

The V and J genes are TRBV9 and TRBJ1-4, with 7 bases matching TRBD1. Germline CDR1 reads SGDLS; CDR2 reads YYNGEE. The length of the CDR3 is 17 residues. The V gene end was trimmed by 4 bases and the J gene end by 5 bases; junction bases not matched to a gene: 14. CDR3 coding DNA: TGTGCCAGCAGCACACACCCTTCTCCAGGGGGGAATGAAAAACTGTTTTTT. It specifies CASSTHPSPGGNEKLFF.

The rearrangement uses TRBV10-2 and TRBJ2-6, with TRBD1 as a possible D gene (6 bases). The CDR3 runs 14 residues. Trimming stripped 4 bases from V and 6 bases from J, with 10 bases between. CDR1 is WSHSY, CDR2 SAAADI, per germline. The CDR3 DNA reads TGCGCCAGCAGTGGGGGGCTTGAGGCCAACGTCCTGACTTTC. Translation: CASSGGLEANVLTF.

This clone is a singleton in its sample. The CDR3 sequence: CASTGGRRSGYTF. The CDR3 coding sequence is TGTGCCAGTACAGGGGGGAGGCGGAGTGGCTACACCTTC. The chain links TRBV19 to TRBJ1-2; TRBD1 agrees at 7 bases. The germline V gene encodes CDR1 LNHDA and CDR2 SQIVND (reference sequence). The ends lost 7 bases at V and 7 bases at J; junction bases unmatched: 9. There are 13 residues in the CDR3.

This chain uses TRBV3-1 (or the pseudogene TRBV3-2) with TRBJ1-1; TRBD1 might be the D (6 bases). V lost 4 bases, J lost 11 bases, and 17 bases lay in between. Looked up from germline, CDR1 is LGHDT and CDR2 is YNNKEL (reference sequence). This CDR3 has 13 residues. The CDR3 DNA reads as TGTGCCAGCAGCCCAAGGGGGATCAGCAGGGCTTTCTTT. This sequence encodes CASSPRGISRAFF.

The chain links TRBV6-5 to TRBJ2-2, with D maybe TRBD1 (5 bases). The germline V and J ends were trimmed by 9 bases and 3 bases, with 14 bases remaining between them. Germline CDR1 and CDR2: MNHEY and SVGAGI. This CDR3 has 14 amino acids. CDR3 DNA sequence: TGTGCCAGTCAGGGCCGCCGGGACACCGGGGAGCTGTTTTTT. Protein sequence: CASQGRRDTGELFF.

V usage is TRBV10-1 and J usage is TRBJ2-5, with 7 positions matching TRBD1. Germline assignment: CDR1 WNHNN and CDR2 SYGVQD (reference sequence). The V and J ends lost 0 bases and 2 bases, in that order; junction bases with no gene match: 6. The CDR3 spans 16 residues. The CDR3 loop reads CASSESPGGVQETQYF. The CDR3 DNA reads TGCGCCAGCAGTGAGTCCCCAGGGGGAGTACAAGAGACCCAGTACTTC.

This clone was detected a few times. The V gene is TRBV6-2 or TRBV6-3, the J gene TRBJ2-2; D possibly corresponds to TRBD2 (5 bases). This CDR3 spans 19 amino acids. Germline-derived CDR1 and CDR2 are MNHEY and SVGEGT. Trimming removed 0 bases from V and 2 bases from J, with 19 bases in between. CDR3 DNA sequence: TGTGCCAGCAGTTACTCGACTAACCCAGTGGACTTCAACACCGGGGAGCTGTTTTTT. Translating gives CASSYSTNPVDFNTGELFF.

The rearrangement joins TRBV6-2 or TRBV6-3 to TRBJ1-5; 7 nucleotides line up with TRBD1. Trimming took 4 bases from V and 7 from J; bases not matched to a gene: 7. From germline, CDR1 is MNHEY and CDR2 SVGEGT. The CDR3 has 14 residues. The CDR3 here is CASSSRGSGQPQHF. CDR3 coding DNA: TGTGCCAGCAGTTCCAGGGGGTCTGGACAGCCCCAGCATTTT.

This chain connects TRBV2 to TRBJ1-1; the match to TRBD1 covers 8 bases. The V gene end was trimmed by 1 base and the J gene end by 4 bases; junction bases not matched to a gene: 5. The germline V gene has CDR1 SNHLY and CDR2 FYNNEI. The CDR3 totals 15 residues. CDR3 protein: CASSEGQGLGTEAFF. The CDR3, as DNA: TGTGCCAGCAGTGAAGGACAGGGGTTGGGCACTGAAGCTTTCTTT.

The chain combines TRBV27 with TRBJ1-5; possible D gene TRBD1, 6 bases. Trimming shortened V by 3 bases and J by 9 bases, and 15 bases separated the two germline ends. The CDR3 length is 14 residues. Germline CDR1 reads MNHEY; CDR2 reads SMNVEV (reference sequence). The CDR3 nucleotides read TGTGCCAGCAGTTTCGGGACACTAGATGCGCCCCAGCATTTT. This sequence encodes CASSFGTLDAPQHF.

The V gene is TRBV2, the J gene TRBJ2-5; 7 bases align to TRBD2. The ends lost 6 bases at V and 4 bases at J; junction bases unmatched: 2. Germline V gene sequence: CDR1 SNHLY, CDR2 FYNNEI. The CDR3 has 12 amino acids. The CDR3 loop reads CASRVAGETQYF. The CDR3 DNA reads TGTGCCAGCAGGGTAGCGGGAGAGACCCAGTACTTC.

This chain uses TRBV2 with TRBJ2-1, with a tentative D call TRBD2 (5 bases). Germline V gene lookup returns CDR1 SNHLY and CDR2 FYNNEI. Trimming cost V 3 bases and J 4 bases, with 10 bases left between them. This CDR3 spans 14 amino acids. CDR3 residues: CASSEIAPYNEQFF. In nucleotides, the CDR3 is TGTGCCAGCAGTGAGATAGCGCCTTACAATGAGCAGTTCTTC.

This chain uses TRBV5-4 with TRBJ2-7; 7 bases line up with TRBD1. The CDR3 extends over 14 amino acids. Looked up from germline, CDR1 is SGHNT and CDR2 is YYREEE (reference sequence). Trimming took 3 bases from V and 0 from J; bases not matched to a gene: 3. The CDR3 sequence is CASSSTGRSYEQYV. CDR3 in DNA: TGTGCCAGCAGCTCGACAGGGCGCTCCTACGAGCAGTACGTC.

The genes are TRBV25-1 and TRBJ2-6; D gene ambiguous. Germline CDR1 and CDR2: MGHDK and SYGVNS. The V gene lost 1 base and the J gene lost 0 bases, with 7 bases spanning the gap. CDR3 length: 16 residues. The CDR3 loop reads CASSESHYSGANVLTF. CDR3 DNA: TGTGCCAGCAGTGAATCCCACTACTCTGGGGCCAACGTCCTGACTTTC.

The chain joins TRBV5-4 to TRBJ2-2; 7 bases are shared with TRBD2. There are 17 residues in the CDR3. The germline CDR1 and CDR2 sequences are SGHNT and YYREEE (reference sequence). Trimming removed 0 bases from V and 0 bases from J; junction bases left unmatched: 5. The CDR3 DNA reads TGTGCCAGCAGCTTGGGACAGCGGGGCCCGAACACCGGGGAGCTGTTTTTT. This codes for CASSLGQRGPNTGELFF.

The V and J genes are TRBV9 and TRBJ2-3; 7 bases line up with TRBD2. Germline CDR1 and CDR2: SGDLS and YYNGEE. Germline trimming cut 2 bases from V and 0 bases from J; bases unmatched to any gene: 3. This CDR3 has 15 amino acids. This chain's CDR3 is CASSVGRFSTDTQYF. In DNA form, the CDR3 reads TGTGCCAGCAGCGTCGGGAGGTTTAGCACAGATACGCAGTATTTT.

The rearrangement links TRBV19 to TRBJ2-5; 9 nucleotides match TRBD1. The length of the CDR3 is 16 residues. The J segment lost 1 base and the V segment lost 5 bases, leaving 8 bases of the junction unmatched. The germline gives CDR1 LNHDA, CDR2 SQIVND (reference sequence). CDR3 in DNA: TGTGCCAGTAGTGCCCTACAGGGGGCCATCCAAGAGACCCAGTACTTC. Residues: CASSALQGAIQETQYF.

The CDR3 here is CASSLSGGLPETQYF. In nucleotides, the CDR3 is TGTGCCAGCAGCTTAAGCGGGGGCCTCCCGGAGACCCAGTACTTC. The J gene is TRBJ2-5, the V gene TRBV11-3, with 8 bases lining up with TRBD2. From germline, CDR1 is SGHNT and CDR2 YENEEA. The V segment lost 2 bases and the J segment 5 bases; nucleotides outside the gene matches: 7. The CDR3 contains 15 residues.

The chain joins TRBV15 to TRBJ2-5; D possibly corresponds to TRBD2 (5 bases). V gave up 0 bases and J gave up 9 bases, with 14 bases separating them. The CDR3 length is 14 residues. The germline gives CDR1 LNHNV, CDR2 YYDKDF (reference sequence). CDR3 bases: TGTGCCACCAGCAGAGATCTCGGGGAGTCATCCCAGTACTTC. This translates into CATSRDLGESSQYF.

The chain has TRBV10-3 and TRBJ2-1; perhaps TRBD2 as D (6 bases). CDR1 is ENHRY, CDR2 SYGVKD, per germline. Trimming removed 4 bases from V and 1 base from J, with 11 bases in between. The CDR3 sequence is 15 residues long. CDR3 sequence reads: CAISVGGESYNEQFF. CDR3 bases: TGTGCCATCAGTGTAGGCGGGGAGTCCTACAATGAGCAGTTCTTC.

The chain combines TRBV27 with TRBJ2-6, with D possibly being TRBD2 (5 bases). This CDR3 comprises 16 residues. V gave up 7 bases and J gave up 4 bases, with 17 bases separating them. Germline CDR1 MNHEY, CDR2 SMNVEV (reference sequence). The CDR3 loop reads CASTRGLSGGANVLTF. For the CDR3, the DNA is TGTGCCAGCACCCGCGGCCTCTCGGGAGGGGCCAACGTCCTGACTTTC.

J is TRBJ2-5 and V is TRBV5-4; possibly TRBD1 for D (6 bases). Germline V gives CDR1 SGHNT, CDR2 YYREEE (reference sequence). The V end was cut by 2 bases, the J end by 5 bases, with 13 bases between. This CDR3 has 14 amino acids. CDR3 DNA sequence: TGTGCCAGCAGCTTACAGGGTAGTTCGGAGACCCAGTACTTC. It codes for CASSLQGSSETQYF.

The chain employs TRBV14 and TRBJ2-7; D is uncertain. Germline loops: CDR1 SGHDN, CDR2 FVKESK. V was pared by 1 base and J by 5 bases, with 6 bases between. The CDR3 contains 12 residues. CDR3 coding DNA: TGTGCCAGCAGCCAAGTCCTAGACGAGCAGTACTTC. It translates to CASSQVLDEQYF.

J is TRBJ2-1 and V is TRBV3-1 (or the pseudogene TRBV3-2); D may be TRBD2 (5 bases). Trimming shortened V by 5 bases and J by 0 bases, and 11 bases separated the two germline ends. The CDR3 spans 15 residues. Germline lookup yields CDR1 LGHDT and CDR2 YNNKEL (reference sequence). The CDR3 nucleotides read TGTGCCAGCAGCGCCCGGACTGGCTCCTACAATGAGCAGTTCTTC. This translates into CASSARTGSYNEQFF.